This entry lists 29 T cell receptor beta chains sequenced from one sample in a study of CD8+ T cells in alopecia areata. The sample's time point: mouse skin at time of skin grafting. The authors extracted RNA and reverse transcribed it into cDNA as the sequencing template. TCRdb's copy holds only in-frame clones and misses some; the assay was immunoSEQ multiplex PCR. Observed in the sample are more than 1,500 clones, none of them singletons. The material sequenced was skin, taken at week 0. These receptors originate from a C3H/HeJ mouse with alopecia areata. MHC haplotype here: H2-k.

This clone is labeled as medium-sized. These gene names are mouse names. The read halts 4 residues ahead of the CDR3 end, with the missing end drawn from the germline J gene. This sequence joins TRBV13-1 and TRBJ2-1; D is unclear. The CDR3 length is 14 residues. Germline V lookup: CDR1 NSHNY, CDR2 SYGAGN. The V end lost 3 bases, the J end lost 0 bases, and 7 bases lay between the germline ends. CDR3 protein: CASSGRYNYAEQFF. The sequenced part of the CDR3 DNA is TGTGCCAGCAGTGGCAGGTATAACTATGCT.

By its share, this clone is large. Any gene name here is a mouse gene name. From the germline J gene comes the end of the CDR3, since the read stops 4 residues before it. V usage is TRBV1 and J usage is TRBJ2-5; D is uncertain. This CDR3 is built from 14 residues. Germline CDR1 and CDR2: NSQYPW and LRSPGD (reference sequence). Trimming cost V 0 bases and J 3 bases, with 7 bases left between them. CDR3 amino acids: CTCSADHIQDTQYF. CDR3 DNA (partial): TGCACCTGCAGTGCAGATCACATTCAAGAC. The complete variable domain, with remaining parts taken from reference TRBV1 and TRBJ2-5, reads VTLLEQNPRWRLVPRGQAVNLRCILKNSQYPWMSWYQQDLQKQLQWLFTLRSPGDKEVKSLPGADYLATRVTDTELRLQVANMSQGRTLYCTCSADHIQDTQYFGPGTRLLVL.

The sample holds many counts of this clone. Mouse gene names and germline throughout. The covered CDR3 bases are TGTGCCAGCAGTGACTGGGGGGGGCAAGAC. Amino acids: CASSDWGGQD. The full CDR3 protein reads CASSDWGGQDTQYF. The V call is TRBV13-3, the J call TRBJ2-5; 9 bases agree with TRBD2. Read data end 4 residues before the CDR3 end; the end is taken from the germline J gene. The germline V gene has CDR1 NNHDY and CDR2 SYVADS. Trimming took 2 bases from V and 3 from J; bases not matched to a gene: 1. The CDR3 loop spans 14 amino acids.

This clone is medium-sized in the sample. The listed genes are named as in mouse. The read stops 4 residues short of the end of the CDR3; the missing end is completed from the germline J gene. The rearrangement uses TRBV19 and TRBJ2-3; TRBD2 agrees at 11 bases. This CDR3 has 16 residues. Looked up from germline, CDR1 is FNHDT and CDR2 is SITEND (reference sequence). V trimming: 3 bases; J trimming: 0 bases; junction bases outside the gene matches: 3. The CDR3 region is CASSKTGGGSAETLYF. CDR3 DNA, as far as it was read: TGTGCCAGCAGTAAGACTGGGGGGGGTAGTGCAGAA.

This clone is medium-sized within its sample. Here the gene names and germline are mouse. Sequencing ends 3 residues short of the CDR3 end; the germline J gene provides the rest. The genes are TRBV19 and TRBJ1-6; D is unclear. TRBJ1-6 carries the ORF label, with uncertain function. Deletions cut 4 bases from V and 0 bases from J, with 5 bases between. Germline CDR1 FNHDT, CDR2 SITEND (reference sequence). CDR3 length: 14 residues. The covered CDR3 bases are TGTGCCAGCAGTCTTCTTTCCTATAATTCGCCC. Residues: CASSLLSYNSP. The complete CDR3 reads CASSLLSYNSPLYF.

This clone was recorded many times. The germline and genes are mouse ones. The read halts 4 residues ahead of the CDR3 end, with the missing end drawn from the germline J gene. The V and J genes are TRBV4 and TRBJ1-2, with 7 bases fitting TRBD1. V was pared by 4 bases and J by 4 bases, with 3 bases of the junction left unmatched. Germline V gives CDR1 LGHDT, CDR2 YNNKQL (reference sequence). The CDR3 has 13 amino acids. The CDR3 here is CASSSTGPSDYTF. The DNA read from the CDR3 is TGTGCCAGCAGCTCGACAGGGCCCTCC.

This clone came up many times. The genes are named according to mouse. The sequenced fragment ends 4 residues before the CDR3 boundary, so the rest is inferred from the germline J gene. The chain is built from TRBV31 and TRBJ2-3; D might be TRBD2 (6 bases). Germline V gene sequence: CDR1 GKSSPN, CDR2 SITVG. The length of the CDR3 is 13 residues. Trimming stripped 5 bases from V and 0 bases from J, with 9 bases between. The CDR3 here is CAWHDWSAETLYF. The sequenced CDR3 bases are TGTGCCTGGCACGACTGGAGTGCAGAA.

At least ten counts were recorded for this clone. Each gene name is a mouse one. The read falls 4 residues short of the CDR3 end, and the missing part is taken from the germline J gene. This chain uses TRBV16 with TRBJ2-4, with 8 bases lining up with TRBD2. V lost 2 bases, J lost 1 base, and 11 bases stayed unmatched. The CDR3 length is 18 residues. Germline-derived CDR1 and CDR2 are SGHSA and FRNQAP. The CDR3 spells CASSLPYWGPWGQNTLYF. Incomplete CDR3 DNA: TGTGCAAGCAGCTTACCGTACTGGGGGCCCTGGGGTCAAAAC.

By sample fraction, this clone is medium-sized. Genes and germline come from the mouse. The read terminates 4 residues before the CDR3 end, so the remaining end is supplied by the germline J gene. The V and J genes are TRBV13-3 and TRBJ2-1, with 12 bases aligning to TRBD2. V shed 4 bases, J shed 3 bases, and the junction held 2 bases outside the gene matches. The CDR3 runs to 15 residues. Germline V lookup: CDR1 NNHDY, CDR2 SYVADS. The covered CDR3 bases are TGTGCCAGCAGTCCGGACTGGGGGGGCTATGCT. Its translation is CASSPDWGGYA. The CDR3 in its entirety is CASSPDWGGYAEQFF.

By share, this clone counts as medium-sized. Here the gene names and germline are mouse. The read falls 4 residues short of the CDR3 end, and the missing part is taken from the germline J gene. This chain links TRBV13-2 with TRBJ2-3, with a weak D call TRBD2 (6 bases). CDR1 and CDR2 (germline): NNHNN, SYGAGS (reference sequence). The CDR3 is 13 residues long. With 3 bases removed from V and 1 base from J, the gap between germline ends came to 6 bases. The sequenced CDR3 bases are TGTGCCAGCGGTGGACTGGGTGCAGAA. This sequence encodes CASGGLGAE. The CDR3 reads in full as CASGGLGAETLYF.

This clone is categorized as medium-sized (0.01 to 0.1%). Gene names refer to mouse genes. Read data end 4 residues before the CDR3 end; the end is taken from the germline J gene. V gene TRBV5 combines with J gene TRBJ2-7; the match to TRBD2 covers 10 bases. CDR3 length: 16 residues. Per the germline V gene, CDR1 is LGHNA and CDR2 is YNLKQL (reference sequence). V trimming: 0 bases; J trimming: 2 bases; junction bases outside the gene matches: 4. CDR3 DNA (partial): TGTGCCAGCAGCCAAGAACCGGGACTGGGGCCCTAT. This gives the protein CASSQEPGLGPY. Given in full, the CDR3 is CASSQEPGLGPYEQYF.

This clone was counted many times. Genes and germline are mouse. Sequencing ends 4 residues short of the CDR3 end; the germline J gene provides the rest. This rearrangement joins TRBV16 to TRBJ2-1; 12 bases are a match to TRBD2. The CDR3 length is 16 residues. Germline CDR1 reads SGHSA; CDR2 reads FRNQAP. The ends lost 1 base at V and 4 bases at J; junction bases unmatched: 2. The CDR3 bases that were read are TGTGCAAGCAGCTTAGCCGGGACTGGGGGGTATGCT. Amino acids: CASSLAGTGGYA. The complete CDR3 sequence is CASSLAGTGGYAEQFF.

This clone was observed at least ten times. Gene names and germline match the mouse. The read ends 4 residues before the CDR3 terminus; that terminus is restored from the germline J gene. The rearrangement joins TRBV31 to TRBJ2-3; possibly TRBD1 for D (5 bases). CDR3 length: 14 amino acids. V lost 3 bases and J 0 bases, leaving 10 bases between the germline ends. Looked up from germline, CDR1 is GKSSPN and CDR2 is SITVG. Incomplete CDR3 DNA: TGTGCCTGGAGGGACAAATCTAGTGCAGAA. This sequence encodes CAWRDKSSAE. The entire CDR3 reads CAWRDKSSAETLYF.

For this clone: Each gene name is a mouse one. With the read ending 4 residues before the CDR3 end, the germline J gene is used to fill in that end. This chain links TRBV3 with TRBJ2-4; TRBD1 is a possible D gene (6 bases). Germline loops: CDR1 SNHLY, CDR2 FYNGKV (reference sequence). The CDR3 length is 13 residues. Trimming left V 5 bases short and J 3 bases short, with 9 bases between. Incomplete CDR3 DNA: TGTGCCAGCAGCGGAGGGACACAAAAC. Protein: CASSGGTQN. The full CDR3 protein is CASSGGTQNTLYF.

This clone was seen a handful of times. Gene names and germline match the mouse. The DNA ends 4 residues before the CDR3 does, and the rest of the CDR3 is filled in from the germline J gene. The J gene is TRBJ2-1, the V gene TRBV4; TRBD2 matches 14 bases. Germline CDR1 reads LGHDT; CDR2 reads YNNKQL (reference sequence). CDR3 size: 16 residues. With V trimmed by 5 bases and J by 6 bases, 6 bases remained unmatched. CDR3 amino acids: CASSAGLGGRGAEQFF. Incomplete CDR3 DNA: TGTGCCAGCAGCGCGGGACTGGGGGGGCGCGGTGCT.

This clone rates as medium-sized. Gene labels here are mouse ones. The missing CDR3 end, 4 residues past where the read stops, is filled in from the germline J gene. V usage is TRBV13-1 and J usage is TRBJ1-1, with 7 nucleotides matching TRBD1. The CDR3 is 13 amino acids. J gave up 1 base and V 6 bases, and 3 bases lay outside the gene matches. Germline V gene lookup returns CDR1 NSHNY and CDR2 SYGAGN. CDR3: CASNRDRNTEVFF. The part of the CDR3 DNA that was read is TGTGCCAGCAACCGGGACAGAAACACA.

Sample share makes this clone medium-sized. Gene labels here are mouse ones. Read coverage stops 4 residues before the CDR3 terminus; the germline J gene supplies the remainder. The chain employs TRBV17 and TRBJ2-1; D perhaps matches TRBD1 (7 bases). Germline-derived CDR1 and CDR2 are MNHDT and YYDKIL. The V end was cut by 3 bases, the J end by 6 bases, with 12 bases between. The CDR3 is made up of 14 amino acids. Incomplete CDR3 DNA: TGTGCTAGCAGTAGGAGGGGGCGCGGTGCT. It codes for CASSRRGRGA. The whole CDR3 reads CASSRRGRGAEQFF.

This clone is medium-sized within its sample. The genes are named according to mouse. Read coverage stops 4 residues before the CDR3 terminus; the germline J gene supplies the remainder. The rearrangement links TRBV19 to TRBJ2-7; weak D call: TRBD2 (6 bases). Germline CDR1 reads FNHDT; CDR2 reads SITEND (reference sequence). The CDR3 covers 18 residues. V was cut by 0 bases and J by 0 bases, with 19 bases left in between. CDR3 DNA, as far as it was read: TGTGCCAGCAGTATAGCTTTCTGGGGCCTTTATAGCTCCTAT. It specifies CASSIAFWGLYSSY. The full CDR3 sequence reads CASSIAFWGLYSSYEQYF.

In its sample, this clone is large (0.1 to 1%). The gene names here belong to mouse. CDR3 bases read: TGTGCCAGCAGGGCTGGGGGGCATATTAGTGCAGAA. Its protein is CASRAGGHISAE. The CDR3 reads in full as CASRAGGHISAETLYF. The rearrangement uses TRBV13-1 and TRBJ2-3, with TRBD2 matching 8 bases. Read sequence stops 4 residues before the CDR3 end, and the germline J gene provides the missing end. CDR3 length equals 16 residues. The V and J ends lost 5 bases and 0 bases, in that order; junction bases with no gene match: 8. The germline CDR1 and CDR2 sequences are NSHNY and SYGAGN.

By sample share, this clone is medium-sized. The listed genes are named as in mouse. The observed sequence ends 4 residues before the CDR3 terminus, with the missing tail filled in from the germline J gene. The chain uses TRBV3 and TRBJ2-4, with a weak D call TRBD1 (5 bases). CDR1 is SNHLY and CDR2 is FYNGKV in the germline V gene (reference sequence). V shed 1 base and J shed 3 bases, with 5 bases lying between them. This CDR3 spans 13 amino acids. CDR3 bases read: TGTGCCAGCAGCTTAGGGACACAAAAC. Its translation is CASSLGTQN. The whole CDR3 is CASSLGTQNTLYF.

Within the sample, this clone is medium-sized (0.01 to 0.1%). Genes and germline come from the mouse. The missing CDR3 end, 4 residues past where the read stops, is filled in from the germline J gene. The chain uses TRBV19 and TRBJ2-5; D perhaps matches TRBD2 (5 bases). Germline V gives CDR1 FNHDT, CDR2 SITEND (reference sequence). The CDR3 is made up of 13 amino acids. Trimming removed 2 bases from V and 3 bases from J, with 7 bases in between. Partial CDR3 DNA: TGTGCCAGCAGTATTACTGGTCAAGAC. It translates to CASSITGQD. The entire CDR3 sequence reads CASSITGQDTQYF. Using reference TRBV19 and TRBJ2-5 for the parts outside the CDR3, the full variable domain is GGIITQTPKFLIGQEGQKLTLKCQQNFNHDTMYWYRQDSGKGLRLIYYSITENDLQKGDLSEGYDASREKKSSFSLTVTSAQKNEMAVFLCASSITGQDTQYFGPGTRLLVL.

At least ten counts were recorded for this clone. Gene names denote mouse genes. Sequencing ends 4 residues short of the CDR3 end; the germline J gene provides the rest. The chain joins TRBV4 to TRBJ2-5; 13 bases line up with TRBD2. CDR1 is LGHDT and CDR2 is YNNKQL in the germline V gene (reference sequence). The CDR3 runs to 16 residues. The CDR3 spells CASSRGLGGRGDTQYF. The DNA read from the CDR3 is TGTGCCAGCAGCCGAGGACTGGGGGGGCGCGGAGAC.

Sample share makes this clone medium-sized. Gene names and germline refer to mouse. The CDR3 is cut off 4 residues early in the read; its end comes from the germline J gene. The chain uses TRBV13-1 and TRBJ2-2; maybe TRBD1 (5 bases). Germline V gene lookup returns CDR1 NSHNY and CDR2 SYGAGN. V shed 0 bases and J shed 2 bases, with 5 bases lying between them. This CDR3 comprises 14 residues. The chain's CDR3 is CASSDAGNTGQLYF. The covered CDR3 bases are TGTGCCAGCAGTGATGCAGGGAACACCGGG.

A note on this clone: The germline and genes are mouse ones. The CDR3 is cut off 4 residues early in the read; its end comes from the germline J gene. The rearrangement joins TRBV13-2 to TRBJ1-2, with TRBD1 identical over 12 bases. V shed 5 bases and J 4 bases; nucleotides not matched to a gene: 18. CDR3 length: 19 residues. Germline V gives CDR1 NNHNN, CDR2 SYGAGS (reference sequence). CDR3: CASGPAGTGTGGASSDYTF. The CDR3 DNA, read in part, is TGTGCCAGCGGGCCCGCGGGCACCGGGACAGGGGGCGCTAGCTCC.

Relative to its sample, this clone is medium-sized. The listed genes are named as in mouse. The read comes to an end 4 residues before the CDR3 does, leaving the germline J gene to fill in the end. This chain links TRBV1 with TRBJ1-2; D not certain. Per germline, CDR1 NSQYPW and CDR2 LRSPGD (reference sequence). The CDR3 totals 13 residues. V was cut by 1 base and J by 1 base, with 4 bases left in between. The CDR3 loop is CTCSAVKNSDYTF. CDR3 bases read: TGCACCTGCAGTGCAGTCAAAAACTCC.

This clone is judged medium-sized. Each gene name is a mouse one. The CDR3 end falls 4 residues outside the read, so it is completed with the germline J gene. The V gene is TRBV13-3, the J gene TRBJ2-5; TRBD1 is a possible D gene (6 bases). Trimming removed 3 bases from V and 2 bases from J, with 10 bases in between. Germline V gene sequence: CDR1 NNHDY, CDR2 SYVADS. The CDR3 extends over 14 amino acids. The covered CDR3 bases are TGTGCCAGCAGTGCCGGGACAATCCAAGAC. Its protein product is CASSAGTIQD. The whole CDR3 is CASSAGTIQDTQYF.

In its sample, this clone ranks as medium-sized (0.01 to 0.1%). Here the gene names and germline are mouse. The read gets to within 4 residues of the CDR3 end, and the germline J gene fills in the rest. The V call is TRBV13-3, the J call TRBJ1-2; 9 bases are shared with TRBD1. CDR3 length: 14 residues. The J segment lost 0 bases and the V segment lost 4 bases, leaving 1 base of the junction unmatched. Germline V lookup: CDR1 NNHDY, CDR2 SYVADS. CDR3 sequence reads: CASSRTGANSDYTF. The part of the CDR3 DNA that was read is TGTGCCAGCAGTCGGACAGGGGCAAACTCC.

In this sample, this clone is medium-sized. Gene and germline names: mouse. The DNA ends 4 residues before the CDR3 does, and the rest of the CDR3 is filled in from the germline J gene. The genes are TRBV29 and TRBJ1-2; tentative D call: TRBD1 (5 bases). CDR1 MSHET and CDR2 SYDVDS come from the germline V gene. This CDR3 is built from 15 residues. V shed 0 bases and J shed 0 bases, with 8 bases lying between them. CDR3 DNA (partial): TGTGCTAGCAGTTTATCGCAGGGAACAAACTCC. Protein product: CASSLSQGTNS. The whole CDR3 is CASSLSQGTNSDYTF.

In its sample, this clone is medium-sized (0.01 to 0.1%). Genes here carry mouse names. The CDR3 extends 4 residues past the end of the read, so its final part is completed from the germline J gene. This rearrangement joins TRBV5 to TRBJ2-1; D unresolved. The CDR3 sequence is 12 residues long. Germline V gene sequence: CDR1 LGHNA, CDR2 YNLKQL (reference sequence). Trimming pared 0 bases from V and 3 bases from J, leaving 0 bases between. The CDR3 bases that were read are TGTGCCAGCAGCCAAGACTATGCT. Translation: CASSQDYA. The CDR3 in full is CASSQDYAEQFF.